These T cell receptor beta chains were read from a single sample in a study of T cells in Graves' hyperthyroidism and ophthalmopathy. TCRdb reanalysed the multiplex PCR reads using MiXCR and keeps one entry per CDR3 protein. The sample records more than 95,000 distinct CDR3 sequences, 47% being singletons. Specimen: blood. The receptor set was obtained from a man aged 40-55 years with Graves' hyperthyroidism. Both conserved end residues are part of each CDR3. Each record gives: clone size, V gene, J gene, D gene, CDR3 length, CDR3 DNA, CDR3 protein. A D gene is named only where the DNA matches it firmly. Only part of the rows carry a size: once, few, many, or a class if the clone is expanded.

>.|TRBV5-5|TRBJ1-6|TRBD1|15
TGTGCCAGCAGCCTCCGGGACAGGGGAAATTCACCCCTCCACTTT
CASSLRDRGNSPLHF
>.|TRBV24-1|TRBJ2-7|TRBD2|19
TGTGCCACCAGTGAACCTGGACTAGATAACCCCGGCCGTGCCGCTGAGCAGTACTTC
CATSEPGLDNPGRAAEQYF
>many|TRBV6-2/TRBV6-3|TRBJ1-2|.|12
TGTGCCAGCAGCATTTACAGGGTTCGGTTCACCTTC
CASSIYRVRFTF
>few|TRBV7-2|TRBJ2-1|TRBD2|14
TGTGCCAGCTCACCCCGGGACTACAACAATGAGCAGTTCTTC
CASSPRDYNNEQFF
>many|TRBV6-1|TRBJ2-7|TRBD2|14
TGTGCCAGCAGTGTAGCGGGGGGTTCCTACGAGCAGTACTTC
CASSVAGGSYEQYF
>.|TRBV7-2|TRBJ2-1|TRBD2|16
TGTGCCAGCAGCTTAAAACTAGCGGGAGGGTACAAAGAGCAGTTCTTC
CASSLKLAGGYKEQFF
>.|TRBV7-9|TRBJ1-2|.|15
TGTGCCAGCAGCGCCGAGGGGGGACTCGACTATGGCTACACCTTC
CASSAEGGLDYGYTF
>many|TRBV19|TRBJ1-6|.|14
TGTGCCAGTAGTGCCAATCTAGGTAATTCACCCCTCCACTTT
CASSANLGNSPLHF
>many|TRBV10-1|TRBJ1-1|.|11
TGCGCCAGCAGAGGCCAAGGGCCAGCTTTCTTT
CASRGQGPAFF
>many|TRBV25-1|TRBJ2-3|.|15
TGTGCCAGCACCGACGGGGGCAGGCGGACAGATACGCAGTATTTT
CASTDGGRRTDTQYF
>once|TRBV20-1|TRBJ1-2|.|13
TGCAGTGCTAGGGCGGGGGGGTCCGGTGGCTACACCTTC
CSARAGGSGGYTF
>.|TRBV2|TRBJ2-5|TRBD1|16
TGTGCCAGCATCTTAGACAGGGGAGCCGGGTATAAGACCCAGTACTTC
CASILDRGAGYKTQYF
>.|TRBV9|TRBJ1-1|.|14
TGTGCCTGCAGCGTAGTAGAGAGGGGCACTGAAGCTTTCTTT
CACSVVERGTEAFF
>many|TRBV11-1|TRBJ2-1|.|13
TGTGCCAGCAGCTTAGGGCTACCGAATGAGCAGTTCTTC
CASSLGLPNEQFF
>.|TRBV7-2|TRBJ2-1|.|14
TGTGCCAGCAGCTTACTCAGCGGAGCGGTTGAGCAGTTCTTC
CASSLLSGAVEQFF
>many|TRBV7-3|TRBJ2-3|TRBD2|14
TGTGCCAGCAGCCCTAGCGGGAAGACAGATACGCAGTATTTT
CASSPSGKTDTQYF
>many|TRBV5-1|TRBJ1-4|TRBD1|16
TGCGCCAGCAGCGTGGACAGGTCTGCAACTAATGAAAAACTGTTTTTT
CASSVDRSATNEKLFF
>many|TRBV5-8|TRBJ2-7|TRBD1|14
TGTGCCAGCAGCTTGGCACAGGGGCCCTACGAGCAGTACTTC
CASSLAQGPYEQYF
>many|TRBV2|TRBJ2-1|.|12
TGTGCCAGCAGGAGGGTCTACTTTGAGCAGTTCTTC
CASRRVYFEQFF
>.|TRBV10-3|TRBJ2-7|TRBD1|14
TGTGCCATCACCGGGACAGAGGTTTCGTACGAGCAGTACTTC
CAITGTEVSYEQYF
>few|TRBV6-1|TRBJ1-3|TRBD1|15
TGTGCCAGCAGTGGACCGGGACAGGGTCAAAACACCATATATTTT
CASSGPGQGQNTIYF
>.|TRBV5-6|TRBJ2-1|.|15
TGTGCCAGCACCCTGGGGGGAGGACCCTACAATGAGCAGTTCTTC
CASTLGGGPYNEQFF